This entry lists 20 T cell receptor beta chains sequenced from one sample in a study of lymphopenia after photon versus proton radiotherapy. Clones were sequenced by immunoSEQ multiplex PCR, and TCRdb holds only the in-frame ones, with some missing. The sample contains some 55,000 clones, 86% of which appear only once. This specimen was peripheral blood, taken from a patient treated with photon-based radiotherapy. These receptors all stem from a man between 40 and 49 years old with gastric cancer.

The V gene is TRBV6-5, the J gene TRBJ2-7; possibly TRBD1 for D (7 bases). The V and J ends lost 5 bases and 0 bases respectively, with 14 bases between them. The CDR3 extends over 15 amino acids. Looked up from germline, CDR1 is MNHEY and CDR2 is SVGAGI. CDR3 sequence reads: CASSHGGGDSYEQYF. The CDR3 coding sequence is TGTGCCAGCAGTCACGGAGGGGGCGACTCCTACGAGCAGTACTTC.

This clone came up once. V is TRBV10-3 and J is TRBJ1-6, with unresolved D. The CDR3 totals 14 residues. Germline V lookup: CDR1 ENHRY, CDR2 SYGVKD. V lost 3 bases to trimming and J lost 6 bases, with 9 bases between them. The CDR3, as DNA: TGTGCCATCAGTGAAGCACAAATTAATTCACCCCTCCACTTT. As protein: CAISEAQINSPLHF.

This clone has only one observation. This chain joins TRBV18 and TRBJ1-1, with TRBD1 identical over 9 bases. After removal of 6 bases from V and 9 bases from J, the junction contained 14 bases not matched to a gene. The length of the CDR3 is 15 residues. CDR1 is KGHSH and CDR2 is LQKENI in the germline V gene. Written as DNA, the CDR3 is TGTGCCAGCTCCACCGGGACAGGGCCCCTCGATAAAGCTTTCTTT. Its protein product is CASSTGTGPLDKAFF.

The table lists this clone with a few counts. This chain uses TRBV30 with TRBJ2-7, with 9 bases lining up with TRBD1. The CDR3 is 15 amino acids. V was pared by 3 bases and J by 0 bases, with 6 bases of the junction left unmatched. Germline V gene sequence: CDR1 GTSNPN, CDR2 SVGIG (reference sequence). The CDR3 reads CAWSDPTGGSYEQYF. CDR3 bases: TGTGCCTGGAGCGATCCGACAGGGGGCTCCTACGAGCAGTACTTC.

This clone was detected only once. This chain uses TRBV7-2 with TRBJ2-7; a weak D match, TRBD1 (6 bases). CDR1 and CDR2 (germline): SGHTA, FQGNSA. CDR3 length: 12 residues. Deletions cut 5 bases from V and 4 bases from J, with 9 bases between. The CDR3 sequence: CASSNQGYEQYF. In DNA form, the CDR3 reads TGTGCCAGCAGCAACCAGGGGTACGAGCAGTACTTC.

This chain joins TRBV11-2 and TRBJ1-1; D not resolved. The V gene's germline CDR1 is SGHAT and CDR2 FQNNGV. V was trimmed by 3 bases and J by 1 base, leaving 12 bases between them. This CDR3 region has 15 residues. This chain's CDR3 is CASSFSKTENTEAFF. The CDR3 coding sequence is TGTGCCAGCAGCTTCTCCAAAACAGAGAACACTGAAGCTTTCTTT.

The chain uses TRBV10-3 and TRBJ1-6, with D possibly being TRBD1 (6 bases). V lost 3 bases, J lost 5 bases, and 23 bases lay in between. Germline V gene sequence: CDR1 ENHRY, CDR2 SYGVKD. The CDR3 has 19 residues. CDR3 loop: CAISDPRGVGGGNNSPLHF. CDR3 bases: TGTGCCATCAGTGACCCCCGCGGGGTAGGCGGGGGCAATAATTCACCCCTCCACTTT.

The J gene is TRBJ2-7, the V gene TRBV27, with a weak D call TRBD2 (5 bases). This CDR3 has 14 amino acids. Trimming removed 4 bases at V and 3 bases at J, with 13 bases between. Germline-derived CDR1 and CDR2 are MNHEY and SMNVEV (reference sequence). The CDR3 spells CASSSLERGYEQYF. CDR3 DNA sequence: TGTGCCAGCAGTTCCCTCGAACGGGGCTACGAGCAGTACTTC.

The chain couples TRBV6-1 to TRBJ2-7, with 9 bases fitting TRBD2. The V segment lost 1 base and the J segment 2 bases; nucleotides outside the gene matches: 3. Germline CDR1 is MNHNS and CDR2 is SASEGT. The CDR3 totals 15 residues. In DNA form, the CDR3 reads TGTGCCAGCAGTGAAGATCTAGCGGGGCCCTACGAGCAGTACTTC. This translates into CASSEDLAGPYEQYF.

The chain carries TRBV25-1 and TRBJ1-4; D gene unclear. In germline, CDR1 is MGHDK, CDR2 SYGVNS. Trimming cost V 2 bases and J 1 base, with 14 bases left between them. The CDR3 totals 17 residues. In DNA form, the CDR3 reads TGTGCCAGCAGTGAAAACGGCTTGGGGTTAACTAATGAAAAACTGTTTTTT. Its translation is CASSENGLGLTNEKLFF.

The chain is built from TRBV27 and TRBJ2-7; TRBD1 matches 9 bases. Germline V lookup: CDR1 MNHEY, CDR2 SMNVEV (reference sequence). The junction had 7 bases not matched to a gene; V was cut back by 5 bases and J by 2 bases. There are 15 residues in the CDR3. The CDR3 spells CASSPGTGITYEQYF. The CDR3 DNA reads TGTGCCAGCAGTCCCGGGACAGGGATTACCTACGAGCAGTACTTC.

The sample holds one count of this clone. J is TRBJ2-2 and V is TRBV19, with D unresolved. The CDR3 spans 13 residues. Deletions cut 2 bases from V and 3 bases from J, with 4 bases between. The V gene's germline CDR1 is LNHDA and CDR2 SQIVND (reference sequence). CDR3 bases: TGTGCCAGTAGTATATATGACACCGGGGAGCTGTTTTTT. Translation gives CASSIYDTGELFF.

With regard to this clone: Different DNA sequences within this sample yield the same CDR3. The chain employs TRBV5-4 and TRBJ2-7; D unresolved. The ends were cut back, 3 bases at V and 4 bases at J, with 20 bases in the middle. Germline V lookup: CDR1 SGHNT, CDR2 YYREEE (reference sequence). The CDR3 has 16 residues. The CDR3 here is CASSSSSGNHVYEQYF. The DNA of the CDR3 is TGTGCCAGCAGCTCTTCATCGGGTAACCACGTTTACGAGCAGTACTTC.

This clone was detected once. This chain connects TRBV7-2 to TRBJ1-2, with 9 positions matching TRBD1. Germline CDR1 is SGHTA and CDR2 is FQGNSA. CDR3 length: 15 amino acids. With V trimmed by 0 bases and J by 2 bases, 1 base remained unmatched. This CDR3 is CASSLAQGANYGYTF. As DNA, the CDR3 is TGTGCCAGCAGCTTAGCACAGGGGGCGAACTATGGCTACACCTTC.

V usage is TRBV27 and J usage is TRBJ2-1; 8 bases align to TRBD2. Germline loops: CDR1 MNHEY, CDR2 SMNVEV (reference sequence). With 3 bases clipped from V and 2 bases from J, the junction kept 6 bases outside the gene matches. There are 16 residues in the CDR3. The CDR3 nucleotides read TGTGCCAGCAGTTTGGTAGCGGGAAGGGCCTACAATGAGCAGTTCTTC. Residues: CASSLVAGRAYNEQFF.

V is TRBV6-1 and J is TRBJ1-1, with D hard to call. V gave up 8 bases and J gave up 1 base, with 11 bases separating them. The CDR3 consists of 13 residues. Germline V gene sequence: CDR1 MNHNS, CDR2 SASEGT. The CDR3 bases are TGTGCCAGCGGGCCAGGCCCGAACACTGAAGCTTTCTTT. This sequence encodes CASGPGPNTEAFF.

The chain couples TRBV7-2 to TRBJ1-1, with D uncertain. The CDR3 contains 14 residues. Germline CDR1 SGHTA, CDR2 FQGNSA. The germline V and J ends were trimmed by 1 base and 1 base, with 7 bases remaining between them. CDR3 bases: TGTGCCAGCAGCTTAGACCCGAAGAACACTGAAGCTTTCTTT. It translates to CASSLDPKNTEAFF.

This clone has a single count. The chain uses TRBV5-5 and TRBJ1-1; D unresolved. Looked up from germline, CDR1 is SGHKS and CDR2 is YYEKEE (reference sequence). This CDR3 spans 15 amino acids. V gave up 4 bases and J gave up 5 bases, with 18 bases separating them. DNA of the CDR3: TGTGCCAGCAGCCCCGGTGGACGTAGGTGGACTGAAGCTTTCTTT. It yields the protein CASSPGGRRWTEAFF. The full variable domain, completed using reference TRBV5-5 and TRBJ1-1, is DAGVTQSPTHLIKTRGQQVTLRCSPISGHKSVSWYQQVLGQGPQFIFQYYEKEERGRGNFPDRFSARQFPNYSSELNVNALLLGDSALYLCASSPGGRRWTEAFFGQGTRLTVV.

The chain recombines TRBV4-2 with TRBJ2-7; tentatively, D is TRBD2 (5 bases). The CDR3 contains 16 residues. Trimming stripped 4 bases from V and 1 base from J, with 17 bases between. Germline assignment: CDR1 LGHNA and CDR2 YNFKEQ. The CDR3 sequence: CASSPSPSGTSYEQYF. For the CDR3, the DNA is TGTGCCAGCAGCCCCTCCCCCAGCGGAACGTCCTACGAGCAGTACTTC.

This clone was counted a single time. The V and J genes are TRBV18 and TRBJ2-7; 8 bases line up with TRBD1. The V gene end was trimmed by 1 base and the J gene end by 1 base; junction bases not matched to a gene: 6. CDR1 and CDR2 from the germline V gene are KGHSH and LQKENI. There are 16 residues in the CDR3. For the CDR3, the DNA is TGTGCCAGCTCACCACAGGGCAGGGGGCAATCCTACGAGCAGTACTTC. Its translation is CASSPQGRGQSYEQYF.